This T cell receptor (beta chain) was captured by sequencing in a study of shared clonotypes between healthy human individuals. Study-wide points: Naive subsets generally had larger estimated richness than memory subsets. It was the non-shared clonotypes that had lower generation probabilities than clonotypes shared by all four donors. Though the depth was large, rarefaction showed that sorted-subset sequencing was incomplete.

Points on this clone: As yet, its antigen is unknown.

In the sorted-subset replicate PCRs, around 200 ng DNA, 25,000 to 35,000 T cell genomes, was used. Profiling relied on immunoSEQ multiplex PCR, and the TCRdb table lists in-frame clones only, not all of them. Of under 1,100,000 clones in the sample, about four fifths were seen once. Looked up from germline, CDR1 is SGHDN and CDR2 is FVKESK. CDR3 length: 16 residues. V dropped 5 bases and J dropped 2 bases, with 13 bases sitting between them. The chain recombines TRBV14 with TRBJ2-6, with D maybe TRBD1 (6 bases). The material sequenced was memory CD4+ T cells from PBMCs. Subset defined: CD45RA-negative fraction. The clonotype was recovered from a man younger than 30 in good health. Some clones in this sample may be carry-over from other donors' samples. The CDR3 nucleotides read TGTGCCAGCAGCGCACAGGGAAGCCCTGGGGCCAACGTCCTGACTTTC. Translating gives CASSAQGSPGANVLTF.